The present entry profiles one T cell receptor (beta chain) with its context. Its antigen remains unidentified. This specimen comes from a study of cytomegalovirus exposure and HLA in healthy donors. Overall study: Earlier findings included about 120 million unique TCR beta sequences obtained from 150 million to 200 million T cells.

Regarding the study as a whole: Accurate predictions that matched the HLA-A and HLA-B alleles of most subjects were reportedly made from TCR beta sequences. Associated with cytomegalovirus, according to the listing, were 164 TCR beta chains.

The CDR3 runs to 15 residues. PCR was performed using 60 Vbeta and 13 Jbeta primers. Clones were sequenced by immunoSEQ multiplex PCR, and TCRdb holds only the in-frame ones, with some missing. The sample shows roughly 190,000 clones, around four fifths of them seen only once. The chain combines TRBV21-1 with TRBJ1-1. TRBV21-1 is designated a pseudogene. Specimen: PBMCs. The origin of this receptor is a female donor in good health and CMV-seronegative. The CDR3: CASSKGPGAGAEAFF. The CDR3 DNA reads TGTGCCAGCAGCAAAGGTCCGGGGGCGGGGGCTGAAGCTTTCTTT.